The 2 T cell receptor beta chains below were found in one sample sequenced in a study of T cells in localized non-small cell lung cancer. Sequencing was performed with immunoSEQ multiplex PCR; in TCRdb, only in-frame clones are kept and a portion is missing. The sample consists of approximately 35,000 clones, roughly nine tenths of them appearing once. The starting material was PBMCs, obtained before any cancer treatment. All receptors come from a man aged 40 to 70 with stage II lung adenocarcinoma.

The chain combines TRBV18 with TRBJ1-3; no firm D call. V lost 1 base and J 4 bases, leaving 14 bases between the germline ends. Looked up from germline, CDR1 is KGHSH and CDR2 is LQKENI. This CDR3 is 16 amino acids long. The CDR3 nucleotides read TGTGCCAGCTCACCACTACAACCAACGGAGGGAAACACCATATATTTT. Translating gives CASSPLQPTEGNTIYF. Drawing the rest from reference TRBV18 and TRBJ1-3, the complete variable domain is NAGVMQNPRHLVRRRGQEARLRCSPMKGHSHVYWYRQLPEEGLKFMVYLQKENIIDESGMPKERFSAEFPKEGPSILRIQQVVRGDSAAYFCASSPLQPTEGNTIYFGEGSWLTVV.

The genes are TRBV5-4 and TRBJ2-3, with a tentative D call TRBD2 (5 bases). The CDR3 length is 16 residues. V lost 4 bases, J lost 0 bases, and 15 bases lay in between. Germline V gives CDR1 SGHNT, CDR2 YYREEE (reference sequence). This chain's CDR3 is CASSVERLSSTDTQYF. The DNA for the CDR3 is TGTGCCAGCAGCGTTGAGCGGTTATCTAGCACAGATACGCAGTATTTT.